These T cell receptor beta chains were read from a single sample in a study of blood T cell repertoires in COVID-19. Produced via immunoSEQ multiplex PCR; TCRdb's table is partial and in-frame only. The data show some 120,000 clones, roughly nine tenths seen once. Sequenced material: peripheral blood. These receptors were collected from a human donor with active COVID-19. The donor label of this sample is uncertain. Both conserved end residues are part of each CDR3. D genes are given only for firm matches. Clone size is given for some rows only: seen once, a few or many times, or a class if the clone is expanded.

J gene: TRBJ2-7; D gene: TRBD1; clone size: .; CDR3 length: 14; V gene: TRBV11-3; CDR3 protein: CASSAQGQRAEQYF; CDR3 DNA: TGTGCCAGCAGTGCCCAGGGACAGAGGGCCGAGCAGTACTTC
J gene: TRBJ2-3; D gene: TRBD2; clone size: .; CDR3 length: 15; V gene: TRBV6-2/TRBV6-3; CDR3 protein: CASSYRGEGSDTQYF; CDR3 DNA: TGTGCCAGCAGTTATCGGGGGGAAGGTTCAGATACGCAGTATTTT
J gene: TRBJ1-6; D gene: TRBD1; clone size: .; CDR3 length: 19; V gene: TRBV13; CDR3 protein: CASSLEGSDREKYNSPLHF; CDR3 DNA: TGTGCCAGCAGCTTAGAAGGGAGCGACAGGGAGAAATATAATTCACCCCTCCACTTT
J gene: TRBJ1-2; D gene: .; clone size: few; CDR3 length: 11; V gene: TRBV2; CDR3 protein: CAIPTDYGYTF; CDR3 DNA: TGTGCCATCCCGACTGACTATGGCTACACCTTC
J gene: TRBJ1-2; D gene: .; clone size: .; CDR3 length: 16; V gene: TRBV12-5; CDR3 protein: CASGLVLTHRVDRTTF; CDR3 DNA: TGTGCTAGTGGTTTGGTACTTACCCACAGGGTAGATCGGACAACCTTC
J gene: TRBJ2-7; D gene: TRBD1; clone size: .; CDR3 length: 14; V gene: TRBV5-1; CDR3 protein: CASSLDTGGDEQYF; CDR3 DNA: TGCGCCAGCAGCTTGGATACAGGGGGCGACGAGCAGTACTTC
J gene: TRBJ2-3; D gene: .; clone size: .; CDR3 length: 15; V gene: TRBV10-3; CDR3 protein: CAISEAGKRGDTQYF; CDR3 DNA: TGTGCCATCAGTGAGGCGGGTAAGAGAGGAGATACGCAGTATTTT
J gene: TRBJ1-1; D gene: .; clone size: .; CDR3 length: 16; V gene: TRBV5-1; CDR3 protein: CASSPVGGESGAEAFF; CDR3 DNA: TGCGCCAGCAGCCCGGTAGGAGGGGAGTCGGGGGCTGAAGCTTTCTTT
J gene: TRBJ2-7; D gene: .; clone size: .; CDR3 length: 13; V gene: TRBV12-3/TRBV12-4; CDR3 protein: CASSPRGGDEQYF; CDR3 DNA: TGTGCCAGCAGCCCCAGGGGAGGGGACGAGCAGTACTTC
J gene: TRBJ1-2; D gene: TRBD1; clone size: .; CDR3 length: 13; V gene: TRBV19; CDR3 protein: CASSISGGDGYTF; CDR3 DNA: TGTGCCAGTAGTATATCAGGGGGCGATGGCTACACCTTC
J gene: TRBJ2-2; D gene: .; clone size: .; CDR3 length: 14; V gene: TRBV10-3; CDR3 protein: CAISESGSAGELFF; CDR3 DNA: TGTGCCATCAGTGAGTCGGGTAGCGCCGGGGAGCTGTTTTTT
J gene: TRBJ2-3; D gene: .; clone size: .; CDR3 length: 15; V gene: TRBV7-2; CDR3 protein: CASSLVAGNTDTQYF; CDR3 DNA: TGTGCCAGCAGCTTAGTTGCGGGCAACACAGATACGCAGTATTTT
J gene: TRBJ1-6; D gene: TRBD1; clone size: .; CDR3 length: 16; V gene: TRBV6-6; CDR3 protein: CASSSGGQALNSPLHF; CDR3 DNA: TGTGCCAGCAGTTCCGGGGGACAGGCCCTTAATTCACCCCTCCACTTT
J gene: TRBJ2-1; D gene: TRBD2; clone size: .; CDR3 length: 14; V gene: TRBV5-1; CDR3 protein: CASSLVAGGGEQFF; CDR3 DNA: TGCGCCAGCAGCTTGGTAGCGGGGGGTGGTGAGCAGTTCTTC
J gene: TRBJ1-5; D gene: .; clone size: .; CDR3 length: 14; V gene: TRBV7-9; CDR3 protein: CASSLQQGIRPQHF; CDR3 DNA: TGTGCCAGCAGCTTACAGCAGGGGATTCGGCCCCAGCATTTT
J gene: TRBJ2-1; D gene: .; clone size: .; CDR3 length: 14; V gene: TRBV18; CDR3 protein: CASSPNLQDNEQFF; CDR3 DNA: TGTGCCAGCTCACCAAACCTGCAGGACAATGAGCAGTTCTTC
J gene: TRBJ2-5; D gene: TRBD1; clone size: .; CDR3 length: 13; V gene: TRBV18; CDR3 protein: CASSPRGHETQYF; CDR3 DNA: TGTGCCAGCTCACCCAGGGGGCACGAGACCCAGTACTTC
J gene: TRBJ1-2; D gene: .; clone size: .; CDR3 length: 13; V gene: TRBV5-4; CDR3 protein: CASSLDRDYGYTF; CDR3 DNA: TGTGCCAGCAGCTTGGACAGGGACTATGGCTACACCTTC
J gene: TRBJ2-7; D gene: .; clone size: .; CDR3 length: 15; V gene: TRBV6-2/TRBV6-3; CDR3 protein: CASSFPAMGAYEQYF; CDR3 DNA: TGTGCCAGCAGTTTCCCCGCGATGGGCGCCTACGAGCAGTACTTC
J gene: TRBJ2-3; D gene: .; clone size: .; CDR3 length: 12; V gene: TRBV12-3/TRBV12-4; CDR3 protein: CASSFLTDTQYF; CDR3 DNA: TGTGCCAGCAGTTTTCTTACAGATACGCAGTATTTT
J gene: TRBJ2-3; D gene: .; clone size: .; CDR3 length: 15; V gene: TRBV28; CDR3 protein: CASSLLGGPTDTQYF; CDR3 DNA: TGTGCCAGCAGTTTATTAGGGGGACCCACAGATACGCAGTATTTT
J gene: TRBJ1-2; D gene: .; clone size: .; CDR3 length: 11; V gene: TRBV20-1; CDR3 protein: CSAKGDYGYTF; CDR3 DNA: TGCAGTGCTAAGGGGGACTATGGCTACACCTTC
J gene: TRBJ1-4; D gene: .; clone size: once; CDR3 length: 15; V gene: TRBV5-1; CDR3 protein: CARVDKRQEGEKLFF; CDR3 DNA: TGCGCCAGGGTCGATAAACGACAGGAAGGCGAAAAACTGTTTTTT
J gene: TRBJ2-5; D gene: .; clone size: .; CDR3 length: 14; V gene: TRBV27; CDR3 protein: CASSFSRGQETQYF; CDR3 DNA: TGTGCCAGCAGTTTTTCCAGGGGCCAAGAGACCCAGTACTTC
J gene: TRBJ2-3; D gene: .; clone size: .; CDR3 length: 22; V gene: TRBV21-1; CDR3 protein: CASSKTTRPGLAGVWHTDTQYF; CDR3 DNA: TGTGCCAGCAGCAAAACGACAAGACCGGGACTAGCGGGGGTTTGGCACACAGATACGCAGTATTTT
J gene: TRBJ1-1; D gene: TRBD1; clone size: .; CDR3 length: 16; V gene: TRBV27; CDR3 protein: CASSPTRGTGTTEAFF; CDR3 DNA: TGTGCCAGCAGTCCCACAAGAGGGACAGGGACCACTGAAGCTTTCTTT
J gene: TRBJ1-2; D gene: TRBD1; clone size: few; CDR3 length: 15; V gene: TRBV6-4; CDR3 protein: CASSDYAGTGNGYTF; CDR3 DNA: TGTGCCAGCAGTGACTACGCCGGGACAGGGAACGGCTACACCTTC
J gene: TRBJ1-2; D gene: TRBD1; clone size: .; CDR3 length: 11; V gene: TRBV6-5; CDR3 protein: CAAGGSHGYTF; CDR3 DNA: TGTGCGGCAGGGGGGTCCCATGGCTACACCTTC
J gene: TRBJ1-1; D gene: .; clone size: .; CDR3 length: 14; V gene: TRBV4-2; CDR3 protein: CASSQQRQNTEAFF; CDR3 DNA: TGTGCCAGCAGCCAACAAAGACAGAACACTGAAGCTTTCTTT
J gene: TRBJ1-1; D gene: .; clone size: .; CDR3 length: 15; V gene: TRBV19; CDR3 protein: CASNRRQGVDTEAFF; CDR3 DNA: TGTGCCAGTAATAGGCGGCAGGGTGTGGACACTGAAGCTTTCTTT
J gene: TRBJ2-4; D gene: .; clone size: .; CDR3 length: 20; V gene: TRBV13; CDR3 protein: CASSLDVGGTTLLAKNIQYF; CDR3 DNA: TGTGCCAGCAGCTTAGATGTCGGCGGAACGACCCTTTTAGCCAAAAACATTCAGTACTTC
J gene: TRBJ1-2; D gene: TRBD1; clone size: .; CDR3 length: 16; V gene: TRBV7-9; CDR3 protein: CASSLQGDRSYYGYTF; CDR3 DNA: TGTGCCAGCAGCTTACAGGGGGACAGGTCCTACTATGGCTACACCTTC
J gene: TRBJ1-5; D gene: .; clone size: .; CDR3 length: 12; V gene: TRBV12-3/TRBV12-4; CDR3 protein: CASRTGRQPQHF; CDR3 DNA: TGTGCCAGCAGGACAGGCCGGCAGCCCCAGCATTTT
J gene: TRBJ2-5; D gene: TRBD2; clone size: .; CDR3 length: 15; V gene: TRBV27; CDR3 protein: CASSLGTSGLETQYF; CDR3 DNA: TGTGCCAGCAGTTTAGGGACTAGCGGGTTGGAGACCCAGTACTTC
J gene: TRBJ1-6; D gene: .; clone size: .; CDR3 length: 14; V gene: TRBV9; CDR3 protein: CASSPLDRKTPLHF; CDR3 DNA: TGTGCCAGCAGCCCCTTAGACAGGAAGACACCCCTCCACTTT
J gene: TRBJ1-3; D gene: TRBD1; clone size: .; CDR3 length: 17; V gene: TRBV2; CDR3 protein: CASSERGTGGFGNTIYF; CDR3 DNA: TGTGCCAGCAGTGAAAGGGGGACAGGGGGATTTGGAAACACCATATATTTT
J gene: TRBJ1-2; D gene: .; clone size: .; CDR3 length: 14; V gene: TRBV2; CDR3 protein: CASSVGPLGDGYTF; CDR3 DNA: TGTGCCAGCAGTGTGGGCCCTCTAGGGGATGGCTACACCTTC
J gene: TRBJ1-2; D gene: .; clone size: .; CDR3 length: 12; V gene: TRBV21-1; CDR3 protein: CASSRTGNGYTF; CDR3 DNA: TGTGCCAGCTCCCGGACAGGGAATGGCTACACCTTC
J gene: TRBJ2-7; D gene: TRBD2; clone size: .; CDR3 length: 14; V gene: TRBV10-3; CDR3 protein: CAIRGGGSSYEQYF; CDR3 DNA: TGTGCCATCCGGGGGGGCGGGAGCTCCTACGAGCAGTACTTC
J gene: TRBJ2-1; D gene: TRBD2; clone size: few; CDR3 length: 17; V gene: TRBV7-8; CDR3 protein: CASSLRPSGGLYNEQFF; CDR3 DNA: TGTGCCAGCAGCTTAAGGCCTAGCGGGGGACTCTACAATGAGCAGTTCTTC
J gene: TRBJ1-3; D gene: .; clone size: .; CDR3 length: 17; V gene: TRBV19; CDR3 protein: CASSIVSGGSSGNTIYF; CDR3 DNA: TGTGCCAGTAGTATAGTATCGGGGGGCAGCTCTGGAAACACCATATATTTT
J gene: TRBJ1-3; D gene: .; clone size: many; CDR3 length: 13; V gene: TRBV6-5; CDR3 protein: CASMASSGNTIYF; CDR3 DNA: TGTGCCAGCATGGCCAGCTCTGGAAACACCATATATTTT
J gene: TRBJ1-1; D gene: TRBD1; clone size: .; CDR3 length: 17; V gene: TRBV5-1; CDR3 protein: CASSLDGTGYMNTEAFF; CDR3 DNA: TGCGCCAGCAGCTTAGATGGGACAGGGTACATGAACACTGAAGCTTTCTTT
J gene: TRBJ2-7; D gene: TRBD1; clone size: .; CDR3 length: 12; V gene: TRBV27; CDR3 protein: CASSDRGREQYF; CDR3 DNA: TGTGCCAGCAGCGACAGGGGGCGCGAGCAGTACTTC
J gene: TRBJ1-1; D gene: .; clone size: .; CDR3 length: 16; V gene: TRBV6-1; CDR3 protein: CASNDKKTAPNTEAFF; CDR3 DNA: TGTGCCAGCAATGACAAGAAGACAGCTCCGAACACTGAAGCTTTCTTT
J gene: TRBJ1-6; D gene: .; clone size: .; CDR3 length: 15; V gene: TRBV6-5; CDR3 protein: CASSYFEGSNSPLHF; CDR3 DNA: TGTGCCAGCAGTTACTTCGAGGGAAGTAATTCACCCCTCCACTTT
J gene: TRBJ2-7; D gene: TRBD1; clone size: .; CDR3 length: 15; V gene: TRBV4-1; CDR3 protein: CASSHDDRGIYEQYF; CDR3 DNA: TGCGCCAGCAGCCATGACGACAGGGGAATCTACGAGCAGTACTTC
J gene: TRBJ1-1; D gene: .; clone size: .; CDR3 length: 16; V gene: TRBV5-3; CDR3 protein: CARSLFREQGGTEAFF; CDR3 DNA: TGTGCCAGAAGCTTGTTCAGGGAACAGGGCGGCACTGAAGCTTTCTTT
J gene: TRBJ2-3; D gene: .; clone size: .; CDR3 length: 13; V gene: TRBV5-4; CDR3 protein: CASSLYARDTQYF; CDR3 DNA: TGTGCCAGCAGCTTGTACGCCAGGGATACGCAGTATTTT
J gene: TRBJ2-3; D gene: .; clone size: .; CDR3 length: 15; V gene: TRBV7-2; CDR3 protein: CASSLSVTSTDTQYF; CDR3 DNA: TGTGCCAGCAGCTTAAGCGTCACTAGCACAGATACGCAGTATTTT
J gene: TRBJ2-7; D gene: TRBD1; clone size: .; CDR3 length: 14; V gene: TRBV11-2; CDR3 protein: CASSPGTDYYEQYF; CDR3 DNA: TGTGCCAGCAGTCCCGGGACAGACTACTACGAGCAGTACTTC
J gene: TRBJ1-5; D gene: .; clone size: .; CDR3 length: 16; V gene: TRBV7-8; CDR3 protein: CASSLLSTDNNQPQHF; CDR3 DNA: TGTGCCAGCAGCTTATTGTCGACAGACAACAATCAGCCCCAGCATTTT
J gene: TRBJ1-2; D gene: TRBD1; clone size: .; CDR3 length: 14; V gene: TRBV6-6; CDR3 protein: CASKKTTGYHGYTF; CDR3 DNA: TGTGCCAGCAAGAAAACGACAGGGTATCATGGCTACACCTTC
J gene: TRBJ1-2; D gene: TRBD1; clone size: once; CDR3 length: 20; V gene: TRBV4-3; CDR3 protein: CASSLVYREGAPTTFRGYTF; CDR3 DNA: TGCGCCAGCAGCCTCGTATATCGGGAGGGGGCTCCTACGACCTTCAGGGGCTACACCTTC
J gene: TRBJ1-1; D gene: .; clone size: once; CDR3 length: 13; V gene: TRBV18; CDR3 protein: CASSPRAALEAFF; CDR3 DNA: TGTGCCAGCTCACCACGGGCAGCCCTTGAGGCTTTCTTT
J gene: TRBJ2-5; D gene: TRBD1; clone size: .; CDR3 length: 14; V gene: TRBV18; CDR3 protein: CASSPAGGQETQYF; CDR3 DNA: TGTGCCAGCTCACCGGCAGGGGGACAAGAGACCCAGTACTTC
J gene: TRBJ1-1; D gene: .; clone size: .; CDR3 length: 12; V gene: TRBV19; CDR3 protein: CASKWGGTEAFF; CDR3 DNA: TGTGCCAGTAAGTGGGGGGGCACTGAAGCTTTCTTT